The source of this TCR beta chain is a study of shared clonotypes between healthy human individuals. Looking at the study overall: The plates for each donor numbered three CD4 naive, three CD4 memory, two CD8 naive and one CD8 memory.

V dropped 5 bases and J dropped 4 bases, with 11 bases sitting between them. Germline CDR1 and CDR2: SNHLY and FYNNEI. The CDR3 is made up of 14 amino acids. Study observations and caveats: The researchers took only blood, and tissue repertoires probably look different.

A word on this clone: Antigen specificity is unknown.

Several immunoSEQ plates held equal portions of the genomic DNA taken from each subset. Libraries were prepared by immunoSEQ multiplex PCR; TCRdb keeps only in-frame clonotypes and omits some of them. The sample holds some 2,400,000 clones, around 95% seen once. V gene TRBV2 combines with J gene TRBJ1-4, with no clear D. The sequencing sample was made of naive CD4+ T cells sorted from blood. Subset defined: CD45RA+ positively selected. This TCR was recovered from a man aged 18 to 29 in good health. The CDR3 DNA reads TGTGCCAGCAGTCCCGTGGTGAATAATGAAAAACTGTTTTTT. Protein: CASSPVVNNEKLFF.